The 10 T cell receptor beta chains presented below share a single source sample, sequenced in a study. A single record per CDR3 protein comes from TCRdb applying MiXCR to the RT-PCR reads. The sample records 650,000 to 800,000 distinct CDR3 sequences, 13% to 15% being singletons. The sample comprised memory CD4+ T cells from blood. These receptors were collected from a female donor in good health, serving as a healthy control.

The chain couples TRBV6-5 to TRBJ2-2; TRBD1 matches 9 bases. V trimming: 6 bases; J trimming: 7 bases; junction bases outside the gene matches: 12. This CDR3 comprises 16 residues. In germline, CDR1 is MNHEY, CDR2 SVGAGI. CDR3 nucleotides: TGTGCCAGCAGCCTGGGGGACAGGGTCCTTGGCGGGGAGCTGTTTTTT. Residues: CASSLGDRVLGGELFF.

The chain joins TRBV28 to TRBJ1-2; D remains unclear. Germline V gene lookup returns CDR1 MDHEN and CDR2 SYDVKM. V gave up 2 bases and J gave up 13 bases, with 11 bases separating them. The CDR3 spans 11 residues. CDR3 loop: CASSLGYRSTF. In DNA, the CDR3 is TGTGCCAGCAGTTTAGGATACAGATCCACCTTC.

This clonotype was recorded a few times. This chain joins TRBV6-2 or TRBV6-3 and TRBJ1-5; TRBD1 matches at 11 bases. Germline CDR1 reads MNHEY; CDR2 reads SVGEGT. The ends lost 6 bases at V and 0 bases at J; junction bases unmatched: 16. The CDR3 is made up of 20 amino acids. CDR3 nucleotides: TGTGCCAGCAGCCAGACCCGGGACAGGGGGATGAGTAATAGCAATCAGCCCCAGCATTTT. This gives the protein CASSQTRDRGMSNSNQPQHF.

A word on this clonotype: A much more abundant neighbour one base away suggests this may be a read error. The genes are TRBV6-6 and TRBJ2-3; 7 bases agree with TRBD1. CDR3 length: 14 residues. Trimming at V came to 4 bases and at J to 2 bases, leaving 3 bases not matched to a gene. Germline-derived CDR1 and CDR2 are MNHNY and SVGAGI (reference sequence). The CDR3 sequence: CASSWGQNTDTQYF. For the CDR3, the DNA is TGTGCCAGCAGTTGGGGACAGAACACAGATACGCAGTATTTT.

The chain joins TRBV7-8 to TRBJ1-2, with 11 bases aligning to TRBD1. From germline, CDR1 is SGHVS and CDR2 FQNEAQ. With 5 bases clipped from V and 0 bases from J, the junction kept 5 bases outside the gene matches. The CDR3 is 16 residues long. The CDR3 loop reads CASSPGTGGANYGYTF. The CDR3 nucleotides are TGTGCCAGCAGCCCTGGGACAGGGGGAGCTAACTATGGCTACACCTTC.

Many counts were recorded for this clonotype. The gene calls are TRBV7-9 and TRBJ2-5; tentatively, D is TRBD1 (6 bases). V lost 8 bases to trimming and J lost 0 bases, with 7 bases between them. CDR3 length: 12 amino acids. Germline assignment: CDR1 SEHNR and CDR2 FQNEAQ (reference sequence). The CDR3 nucleotides are TGTGCCAGCCGACAGGACCAAGAGACCCAGTACTTC. Protein product: CASRQDQETQYF.

This clonotype was counted many times. The chain joins TRBV28 to TRBJ2-5; D unclear. This CDR3 has 15 residues. With 6 bases removed from V and 5 bases from J, the gap between germline ends came to 19 bases. Germline CDR1 reads MDHEN; CDR2 reads SYDVKM. The CDR3 DNA follows: TGTGCCAGCAGCTATTCCACAGTGCGCAAGGAGACCCAGTACTTC. Amino acid sequence: CASSYSTVRKETQYF.

This clonotype turned up a few times. The chain has TRBV7-2 and TRBJ2-2; TRBD2 agrees at 12 bases. The ends lost 5 bases at V and 6 bases at J; junction bases unmatched: 7. The germline V gene has CDR1 SGHTA and CDR2 FQGNSA. The length of the CDR3 is 16 residues. Written as DNA, the CDR3 is TGTGCCAGCAGCCTAACTAGCGGGAGGTTTGCCGGGGAGCTGTTTTTT. Protein sequence: CASSLTSGRFAGELFF.

The table lists this clonotype with many counts. The chain is built from TRBV12-3 or TRBV12-4 and TRBJ2-3, with 14 bases that match TRBD2. The CDR3 is 20 amino acids. V shed 1 base, J shed 6 bases, and the junction held 15 bases outside the gene matches. CDR3 protein: CASSLGPGTSGSGWRDTQYF. The CDR3 region has the DNA TGTGCCAGCAGTTTAGGGCCAGGGACTAGCGGGAGCGGATGGAGGGATACGCAGTATTTT.

There are many counts of this clonotype. V usage is TRBV18 and J usage is TRBJ2-3; D gene uncertain. V was cut by 8 bases and J by 0 bases, with 6 bases left in between. CDR3 length: 12 residues. Germline V lookup: CDR1 KGHSH, CDR2 LQKENI. Written as DNA, the CDR3 is TGTGCCAGCAGTCAGAGCACAGATACGCAGTATTTT. It specifies CASSQSTDTQYF.